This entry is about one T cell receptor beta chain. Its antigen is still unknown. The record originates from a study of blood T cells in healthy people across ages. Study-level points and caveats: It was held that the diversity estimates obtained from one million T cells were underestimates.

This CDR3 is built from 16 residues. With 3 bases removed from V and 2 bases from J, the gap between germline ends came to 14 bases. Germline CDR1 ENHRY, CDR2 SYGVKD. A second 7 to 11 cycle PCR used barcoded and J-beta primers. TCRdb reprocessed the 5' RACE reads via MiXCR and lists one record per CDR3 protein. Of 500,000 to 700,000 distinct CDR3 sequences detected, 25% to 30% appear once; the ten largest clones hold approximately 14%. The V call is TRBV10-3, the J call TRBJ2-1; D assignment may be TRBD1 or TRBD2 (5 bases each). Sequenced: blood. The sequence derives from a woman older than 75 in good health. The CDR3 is CAISDDGTGTYNEQFF. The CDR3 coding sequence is TGTGCCATCAGTGACGACGGGACGGGAACCTACAATGAGCAGTTCTTC.